One and the same sample provided the 5 T cell receptor beta chains below, sequenced in a study of blood T cells in healthy people across ages. Primed by a sample-barcoded 5' primer and a J-beta primer mix, a second PCR proceeded for 7 to 11 cycles. TCRdb redid the calling of the 5' RACE reads with MiXCR, one entry per CDR3 protein. The sample records 540,000 or so distinct CDR3 sequences, 45% to 55% being singletons. The sequencing input was blood. These receptors originate from a man of 80 years or more in good health.

This clonotype was observed a handful of times. The chain has TRBV7-9 and TRBJ1-2; D might be TRBD1 (5 bases). The V end lost 7 bases, the J end lost 1 base, and 10 bases lay between the germline ends. The CDR3 has 13 amino acids. Per germline, CDR1 SEHNR and CDR2 FQNEAQ (reference sequence). In nucleotides, the CDR3 is TGTGCCAGCAACGGGGGTTATAACTATGGCTACACCTTC. Amino acids: CASNGGYNYGYTF.

This clonotype was counted once. This sequence joins TRBV10-1 and TRBJ2-5, with a possible D match to TRBD2 (6 bases). V gave up 3 bases and J gave up 2 bases, with 10 bases separating them. This CDR3 has 14 residues. Per germline, CDR1 WNHNN and CDR2 SYGVQD (reference sequence). This CDR3 reads CASSDSGGQETQYF. The CDR3 DNA is TGCGCCAGCAGTGATTCCGGGGGTCAAGAGACCCAGTACTTC.

The chain recombines TRBV29-1 with TRBJ2-3; unclear D gene. Germline loops: CDR1 SQVTM, CDR2 ANQGSEA. CDR3 size: 12 residues. V lost 5 bases and J 1 base, leaving 7 bases between the germline ends. As DNA, the CDR3 is TGCAGCGTTTCGGGCGGCACAGATACGCAGTATTTT. Translation: CSVSGGTDTQYF.

This rearrangement joins TRBV5-1 to TRBJ2-3; TRBD2 matches at 10 bases. J gave up 2 bases and V 2 bases, and 5 bases lay outside the gene matches. Germline lookup yields CDR1 SGHRS and CDR2 YFSETQ. CDR3 length equals 16 residues. The CDR3 region has the DNA TGCGCCAGCAGCTTCCTTGGACTAGCGGTCACAGATACGCAGTATTTT. Translation gives CASSFLGLAVTDTQYF.

This chain links TRBV7-2 with TRBJ2-1; 9 nucleotides match TRBD2. The CDR3 spans 17 residues. CDR1 is SGHTA and CDR2 is FQGNSA in the germline V gene. With V trimmed by 5 bases and J by 6 bases, 14 bases remained unmatched. CDR3 loop: CASSPRVSGSRRNEQFF. CDR3 DNA: TGTGCCAGCAGCCCCAGGGTTAGCGGGAGCCGTCGCAATGAGCAGTTCTTC.